This is a list of T cell receptor beta chains from one sample in a study of OX40 agonist ivuxolimab in advanced cancers. Sequencing used immunoSEQ multiplex PCR; TCRdb keeps in-frame clones, though not all of them. The sample holds under 85,000 clones; more than 70% are singletons and the top ten take 0.45% to 0.6%. Specimen: CD4+ or CD8+ T cells sorted from blood, collected in a trial of the OX40 agonist ivuxolimab. These receptors came from an adult with an advanced solid tumor such as melanoma, head and neck, liver or kidney cancer. Both conserved end residues are part of each CDR3. The D gene is left open where the match is weak. The listing skips clone size in some rows; elsewhere it reads once, few, many or a size class.

clone size	D gene	V gene	J gene	CDR3 protein	CDR3 DNA
NA	TRBD1	TRBV5-5	TRBJ1-2	CASSPWTGRGGYTF	TGTGCCAGCAGCCCGTGGACAGGGCGCGGGGGCTACACCTTC
NA	NA	TRBV14	TRBJ1-1	CASSERVRSTGNTEAFF	TGTGCCAGCAGCGAAAGGGTAAGAAGTACAGGGAACACTGAAGCTTTCTTT
NA	NA	TRBV10-3	TRBJ2-3	CAIGPSTDTQYF	TGTGCCATAGGGCCTAGCACAGATACGCAGTATTTT
NA	NA	TRBV7-9	TRBJ1-1	CASSRPVAVAEAFF	TGTGCCAGCAGCCGCCCCGTGGCGGTGGCTGAAGCTTTCTTT
once	NA	TRBV18	TRBJ1-4	CASSRSRSTTNEKLFF	TGTGCCAGCTCCCGATCACGGTCGACAACCAATGAAAAACTGTTTTTT
NA	NA	TRBV5-1	TRBJ1-1	CASSLANGQDEAFF	TGCGCCAGCAGCTTGGCCAATGGGCAGGATGAAGCTTTCTTT
NA	TRBD1	TRBV28	TRBJ2-3	CASSPPGQGMSFTDTQYF	TGTGCCAGCAGTCCCCCCGGACAGGGGATGAGTTTCACAGATACGCAGTATTTT
once	NA	TRBV6-5	TRBJ1-6	CASSSPQGNNSPLHF	TGTGCCAGCAGTTCCCCCCAGGGTAATAATTCACCCCTCCACTTT
NA	NA	TRBV5-1	TRBJ2-1	CASTGDVEQFF	TGCGCCAGCACAGGGGACGTTGAGCAGTTCTTC
NA	NA	TRBV15	TRBJ1-4	CATSSLGPRGEKLFF	TGTGCCACCAGCAGTCTCGGCCCCCGTGGAGAAAAACTGTTTTTT
NA	NA	TRBV11-2	TRBJ2-1	CASSLIQGSYNEQFF	TGTGCCAGCAGCCTCATACAGGGTAGCTACAATGAGCAGTTCTTC
NA	TRBD1	TRBV27	TRBJ1-1	CASSWGTGRGTEAFF	TGTGCCAGCAGTTGGGGGACAGGGCGAGGCACTGAAGCTTTCTTT
once	NA	TRBV19	TRBJ1-5	CASKGSSAGFSNQPQHF	TGTGCCAGTAAGGGAAGTTCCGCTGGGTTTAGCAATCAGCCCCAGCATTTT
NA	TRBD1	TRBV6-5	TRBJ2-2	CASRGQVMDGELFF	TGTGCCAGCAGGGGACAGGTGATGGACGGGGAGCTGTTTTTT
NA	NA	TRBV7-9	TRBJ1-1	CASSLAGRESEAFF	TGTGCCAGCAGCTTAGCGGGCCGAGAGTCAGAAGCTTTCTTT
once	NA	TRBV20-1	TRBJ2-1	CSVWSYNEQFF	TGCAGTGTGTGGAGTTACAATGAGCAGTTCTTC
NA	TRBD1	TRBV7-9	TRBJ2-1	CASSPLQGGRGSYNEQFF	TGTGCCAGCAGCCCTTTACAGGGGGGACGGGGCTCCTACAATGAGCAGTTCTTC
NA	NA	TRBV4-1	TRBJ1-4	CASSQAEGMGEKLFF	TGCGCCAGCAGCCAAGCGGAGGGAATGGGTGAAAAACTGTTTTTT
NA	TRBD2	TRBV7-2	TRBJ2-2	CASSLSGGANTGELFF	TGTGCCAGCAGCTTGAGCGGGGGGGCCAACACCGGGGAGCTGTTTTTT
NA	NA	TRBV4-1	TRBJ2-7	CASSQDVEGGSYEQYF	TGCGCCAGCAGCCAAGATGTAGAGGGGGGGTCCTACGAGCAGTACTTC
NA	TRBD1	TRBV28	TRBJ1-4	CASIRTGSEKLFF	TGTGCCAGCATCCGGACAGGGAGTGAAAAACTGTTTTTT
NA	NA	TRBV6-1	TRBJ1-2	CASSGANYGYTF	TGTGCCAGCAGCGGCGCTAACTATGGCTACACCTTC
NA	NA	TRBV6-7	TRBJ1-2	CASPRIITF	TGTGCCAGCCCTCGTATTATCACCTTC
few	NA	TRBV7-9	TRBJ1-1	CASSNRQNTEAFF	TGTGCCAGCAGTAACAGACAGAACACTGAAGCTTTCTTT
NA	NA	TRBV28	TRBJ2-7	CAGQTSGTYEQYF	TGTGCCGGACAGACCTCAGGGACCTACGAGCAGTACTTC
NA	NA	TRBV7-2	TRBJ2-3	CASSLSIADTQYF	TGTGCCAGCAGCTTATCAATCGCAGATACGCAGTATTTT
NA	TRBD1	TRBV6-5	TRBJ1-2	CASSRQGQRYTF	TGTGCCAGCAGTCGACAGGGCCAGCGCTACACCTTC
NA	NA	TRBV18	TRBJ2-7	CASSPPSQDPYEQYF	TGTGCCAGCTCACCACCTTCGCAGGACCCCTACGAGCAGTACTTC
NA	NA	TRBV6-5	TRBJ2-7	CASSPGTFPGEQYF	TGTGCCAGCAGCCCTGGGACTTTCCCGGGGGAGCAGTACTTC
NA	NA	TRBV7-2	TRBJ1-3	CASSLALAGSGNTIYF	TGTGCCAGCAGCTTAGCCCTGGCGGGCTCGGGAAACACCATATATTTT
NA	NA	TRBV5-1	TRBJ1-4	CASSLVGQNEKLFF	TGCGCCAGCAGCTTGGTTGGACAGAATGAAAAACTGTTTTTT
NA	NA	TRBV2	TRBJ1-5	CASRQVDQPQHF	TGTGCCAGCAGACAGGTCGATCAGCCCCAGCATTTT
NA	NA	TRBV2	TRBJ2-7	CASSEGQGVYEQYF	TGTGCCAGCAGTGAAGGCCAAGGTGTGTACGAGCAGTACTTC
NA	NA	TRBV12-5	TRBJ2-5	CASGWDTGAQYF	TGTGCTAGTGGTTGGGACACCGGAGCCCAGTACTTC
NA	TRBD1	TRBV5-1	TRBJ1-3	CASRHGTGTGNTIYF	TGCGCCAGCAGACACGGGACAGGGACAGGAAACACCATATATTTT
few	TRBD1	TRBV18	TRBJ1-1	CASSPQGQGREAFF	TGTGCCAGCTCACCACAAGGACAGGGGAGGGAAGCTTTCTTT
NA	NA	TRBV6-6	TRBJ1-2	CASWQGGGYTF	TGTGCCAGCTGGCAGGGCGGAGGCTACACCTTC